These 15 T cell receptor beta chains were sequenced from one sample in a study of blood T cells in healthy people across ages. Combining a sample-barcoded 5' primer with a J-beta primer mix, a second PCR ran for 7 to 11 cycles. TCRdb reprocessed the 5' RACE reads via MiXCR and lists one record per CDR3 protein. The sample includes some 550,000 distinct CDR3 sequences, 47% of them seen just once. The sequenced material came from blood. The receptors shown here come from a man older than 75 in good health.

This clonotype was detected a few times. This chain connects TRBV28 to TRBJ2-3; D remains ambiguous. Germline V CDR1 and CDR2: MDHEN, SYDVKM. The V and J ends lost 5 bases and 1 base respectively, with 10 bases between them. The CDR3 totals 14 residues. The CDR3 loop is CASSPYRRTDTQYF. In DNA, the CDR3 is TGTGCCAGCAGTCCTTATCGTCGCACAGATACGCAGTATTTT.

This chain joins TRBV7-2 and TRBJ2-1; a weak D match, TRBD2 (5 bases). The germline V gene encodes CDR1 SGHTA and CDR2 FQGNSA. V lost 4 bases and J 4 bases, leaving 11 bases between the germline ends. The CDR3 has 14 amino acids. CDR3 DNA sequence: TGTGCCAGCAGCTCATGGGAGTCGTACAATGAGCAGTTCTTC. Translated, it gives CASSSWESYNEQFF.

This clonotype was observed once. The chain joins TRBV6-5 to TRBJ2-2; unclear D gene. V was cut by 11 bases and J by 3 bases, with 13 bases left in between. Germline V lookup: CDR1 MNHEY, CDR2 SVGAGI. The CDR3 loop spans 13 amino acids. CDR3 sequence: CASTTRDTGELFF. The CDR3 bases are TGTGCCTCGACGACCCGAGACACCGGGGAGCTGTTTTTT.

This chain links TRBV20-1 with TRBJ2-1; D may match TRBD1 or TRBD2 (6 bases each). The CDR3 length is 19 residues. V was cut by 1 base and J by 2 bases, with 24 bases left in between. Germline V gives CDR1 DFQATT, CDR2 SNEGSKA (reference sequence). The CDR3: CSARVPGGESGFTYNEQFF. The DNA of the CDR3 is TGCAGTGCTAGAGTGCCCGGGGGCGAGAGCGGCTTCACCTACAATGAGCAGTTCTTC.

This clonotype came up a few times. This chain links TRBV6-2 or TRBV6-3 with TRBJ2-4, with 8 bases identical to TRBD2. The J call may not be correct, given that the DNA end is closer to TRBJ2-7. The CDR3 runs 15 residues. CDR1 is MNHEY and CDR2 is SVGEGT in the germline V gene. CDR3 DNA: TGTGCCAGCAGTCACCCGCTCGGGGGGGTCCACGAGCAGTACTTC. It is translated as CASSHPLGGVHEQYF.

The V call is TRBV29-1, the J call TRBJ2-1; possibly TRBD1 or TRBD2 for D (5 bases each). Germline values: CDR1 SQVTM, CDR2 ANQGSEA. Trimming shortened V by 8 bases and J by 13 bases, and 18 bases separated the two germline ends. The CDR3 has 11 residues. The CDR3 spells CSSLRGETQFF. The DNA for the CDR3 is TGCAGCTCCCTTCGAGGGGAGACCCAGTTCTTC.

This clonotype was recorded a few times. J is TRBJ1-2 and V is TRBV20-1; possibly TRBD1 for D (6 bases). The CDR3 totals 13 residues. V was clipped by 6 bases and J by 7 bases, with 18 bases between them. Germline lookup yields CDR1 DFQATT and CDR2 SNEGSKA (reference sequence). For the CDR3, the DNA is TGCAGTGCAGGGACAACCGAGCTAAGTGGCTACACCTTC. This codes for CSAGTTELSGYTF.

This clonotype came up a few times. The V and J genes are TRBV4-2 and TRBJ2-4; D is uncertain. Trimming removed 4 bases at V and 11 bases at J, with 18 bases between. In germline, CDR1 is LGHNA, CDR2 YNFKEQ. The CDR3 contains 14 residues. CDR3 sequence (DNA): TGTGCCAGCAGCCCCTCCGTCGGGCTAGGCTTTCAGTACTTC. Residues: CASSPSVGLGFQYF.

The rearrangement links TRBV20-1 to TRBJ2-1; TRBD2 agrees at 10 bases. Germline V gene data show CDR1 as DFQATT and CDR2 as SNEGSKA (reference sequence). The CDR3 is 15 amino acids. V lost 0 bases, J lost 10 bases, and 9 bases stayed unmatched. The CDR3 here is CSARDSSGSSREQFF. CDR3 coding DNA: TGCAGTGCTAGAGATTCTAGCGGGAGTTCGCGCGAGCAGTTCTTC.

The V gene is TRBV7-2, the J gene TRBJ1-4; tentatively, D is TRBD1 (5 bases). The CDR3 sequence is 17 residues long. CDR1 and CDR2 (germline): SGHTA, FQGNSA. With 1 base removed from V and 7 bases from J, the gap between germline ends came to 19 bases. The CDR3: CASSLVTALDGTEKLFF. The CDR3 DNA reads as TGTGCCAGCAGCTTAGTCACGGCTCTCGACGGGACTGAAAAACTGTTTTTT.

This clonotype came up a few times. V usage is TRBV20-1 and J usage is TRBJ1-4; D is unclear. Germline-derived CDR1 and CDR2 are DFQATT and SNEGSKA (reference sequence). V was trimmed by 6 bases and J by 4 bases, leaving 12 bases between them. CDR3 size: 13 residues. Written as DNA, the CDR3 is TGCAGTGCCCGAGGACGGATTAATGAAAAACTGTTTTTT. Translated: CSARGRINEKLFF.

A single count supports this clonotype. The CDR3: CASSPRDGRYGYTF. The CDR3 DNA is TGTGCCAGCAGCCCGCGGGACGGCCGTTATGGCTACACCTTC. This chain connects TRBV21-1 to TRBJ1-2. TRBV21-1 corresponds to a pseudogene. The CDR3 is made up of 14 amino acids.

The CDR3 reads CASSVIQGGGDTQYF. DNA of the CDR3: TGTGCCAGCAGCGTGATACAGGGCGGGGGAGATACGCAGTATTTT. J is TRBJ2-3 and V is TRBV9, with D perhaps matching TRBD2 (7 bases). The CDR3 runs to 15 residues. The ends were cut back, 2 bases at V and 5 bases at J, with 15 bases in the middle. CDR1 and CDR2 (germline): SGDLS, YYNGEE.

This clonotype has only a few counts. The chain has TRBV5-1 and TRBJ2-7, with TRBD2 matching over 8 bases. The CDR3 length is 16 residues. V lost 4 bases to trimming and J lost 5 bases; unmatched junction nucleotides: 14. The germline V gene encodes CDR1 SGHRS and CDR2 YFSETQ. The CDR3 here is CASSPARAGGPHEQYF. CDR3 in DNA: TGCGCCAGCAGCCCCGCCAGGGCGGGAGGACCCCACGAGCAGTACTTC.

V is TRBV9 and J is TRBJ2-7; TRBD1 matches at 7 bases. J lost 0 bases, V lost 2 bases, and 5 bases had no gene match. This CDR3 is 15 amino acids long. CDR1 and CDR2 (germline): SGDLS, YYNGEE. CDR3 protein: CASSVDWTGSYEQYF. Here the CDR3 DNA reads TGTGCCAGCAGCGTTGACTGGACAGGCTCCTACGAGCAGTACTTC.